Below are 23 T cell receptor beta chains sequenced from a single sample in a study of T cells in Graves' hyperthyroidism and ophthalmopathy (dated by TCRdb to the late 2010s). Libraries were built with multiplex PCR. Data came from an Illumina HiSeq 2000. TCR beta CDR3 regions were amplified from RNA transcripts. A first-round RT-PCR of the TCR CDR3 used the HTBI primer set with the Qiagen OneStep RT-PCR kit. TCRdb reran the public reads through fastp at Q25 and MiXCR, keeping productive beta chains. Rows are combined by CDR3 protein, so each entry shows the most common genes and DNA. Across this sample there are 490,000 or so distinct CDR3 sequences, with approximately 22% seen only once. Approximately 54% of the sample belongs to the ten largest clones. Sequencing was carried out using blood. These TCRs come from a woman in her seventies with Graves' ophthalmopathy.

At least ten counts were recorded for this clonotype. The chain's CDR3 is CAISAGGQNTEAFF. The CDR3 coding sequence is TGTGCCATCAGTGCAGGGGGACAGAACACTGAAGCTTTCTTT. The chain uses TRBV10-3 and TRBJ1-1; 7 bases line up with TRBD1. V trimming: 4 bases; J trimming: 1 base; junction bases outside the gene matches: 3. This CDR3 spans 14 amino acids. Germline loops: CDR1 ENHRY, CDR2 SYGVKD.

CDR3 nucleotides: TGTGCCAGTAGTACCGGACTAGTTCACAATGAGCAGTTCTTC. Protein: CASSTGLVHNEQFF. This chain links TRBV19 with TRBJ2-1; 7 bases line up with TRBD2. This CDR3 has 14 amino acids. V trimming: 4 bases; J trimming: 5 bases; junction bases outside the gene matches: 5. Germline CDR1 is LNHDA and CDR2 is SQIVND (reference sequence).

This clonotype was picked up a small number of times. The rearrangement joins TRBV4-2 to TRBJ1-1; D might be TRBD1 (5 bases). The length of the CDR3 is 15 residues. V lost 0 bases and J 9 bases, leaving 17 bases between the germline ends. The germline V gene has CDR1 LGHNA and CDR2 YNFKEQ. The CDR3 sequence is CASSQDYGTDTQAFF. The CDR3 DNA follows: TGTGCCAGCAGCCAAGATTATGGGACGGATACTCAAGCTTTCTTT.

In the case of this clonotype: A much larger clone is a single base away; this may be a read error. The chain employs TRBV2 and TRBJ2-5, with TRBD2 matching over 7 bases. CDR3 size: 15 residues. Germline CDR1 and CDR2: SNHLY and FYNNEI. J gave up 9 bases and V 7 bases, and 17 bases lay outside the gene matches. The CDR3 DNA reads as TGTGCCAGCAACCTCGAGAAAACCCCTCGGGAGGCCCAGTACTTC. It translates to CASNLEKTPREAQYF.

This clonotype has just a few counts. The gene calls are TRBV19 and TRBJ2-1, with 7 positions matching TRBD2. The CDR3 length is 12 residues. Germline-derived CDR1 and CDR2 are LNHDA and SQIVND (reference sequence). The V and J ends lost 3 bases and 9 bases, in that order; junction bases with no gene match: 2. CDR3 bases: TGTGCCAGTAGTATTGGCGGGGGTGAGCAGTTCTTC. Residues: CASSIGGGEQFF.

V usage is TRBV5-4 and J usage is TRBJ1-2, with D possibly matching TRBD1 (6 bases). The CDR3 consists of 14 residues. CDR1 and CDR2 (germline): SGHNT, YYREEE (reference sequence). The V end was cut by 4 bases, the J end by 3 bases, with 13 bases between. As DNA, the CDR3 is TGTGCCAGCAGCCAAGAGTGGACAGACTATGGCTACACCTTC. Its protein product is CASSQEWTDYGYTF.

CDR3: CATSAWGQGVEQFF. The CDR3 coding sequence is TGTGCCACCAGCGCCTGGGGACAGGGTGTTGAGCAGTTCTTC. This chain uses TRBV15 with TRBJ2-1, with 9 bases lining up with TRBD1. V was clipped by 5 bases and J by 9 bases; unmatched bases: 8. CDR1 is LNHNV and CDR2 is YYDKDF in the germline V gene (reference sequence). This CDR3 has 14 residues.

This chain uses TRBV20-1 with TRBJ1-1; D possibly corresponds to TRBD1 (6 bases). This CDR3 comprises 13 residues. Trimming pared 5 bases from V and 5 bases from J, leaving 15 bases between. Germline CDR1 is DFQATT and CDR2 is SNEGSKA (reference sequence). CDR3 in DNA: TGCAGTGCTGGTCGGGCAGGGGAGACTGAAGCTTTCTTT. It translates to CSAGRAGETEAFF.

A few counts support this clonotype. J is TRBJ2-1 and V is TRBV20-1, with 8 bases lining up with TRBD1. There are 13 residues in the CDR3. The V and J ends lost 8 bases and 7 bases, in that order; junction bases with no gene match: 10. Per germline, CDR1 DFQATT and CDR2 SNEGSKA (reference sequence). The CDR3 DNA is TGCAGTCCCCTCCGGACAGGGTCAAATGAGCAGTTCTTC. This gives the protein CSPLRTGSNEQFF.

In its sample, this clonotype was seen many times. The chain joins TRBV28 to TRBJ2-3, with D perhaps assigned TRBD1 or TRBD2 (6 bases each). The CDR3 loop spans 14 amino acids. The germline CDR1 and CDR2 sequences are MDHEN and SYDVKM. Deletions cut 4 bases from V and 4 bases from J, with 12 bases between. As DNA, the CDR3 is TGTGCCAGCAGTTCAAAGGGGGGCGCAGATACGCAGTATTTT. Residues: CASSSKGGADTQYF.

As for this clonotype: It may be a read error: a sequence one base away is much more abundant. The chain has TRBV11-1 and TRBJ2-7, with no clear D. The CDR3 loop spans 14 amino acids. Germline CDR1 SGHAT, CDR2 FQDESV (reference sequence). The CDR3 protein is CASSKSVTTYVQYF. The CDR3 DNA follows: TGTGCCAGCAGCAAAAGCGTCACCACCTACGTGCAGTACTTC.

The chain combines TRBV20-1 with TRBJ2-7; D might be TRBD2 (6 bases). The CDR3 sequence is 13 residues long. V lost 5 bases and J 2 bases, leaving 13 bases between the germline ends. Germline lookup yields CDR1 DFQATT and CDR2 SNEGSKA (reference sequence). CDR3 coding DNA: TGCAGTGCTGGAGGGACGTCCACCTACGAGCAGTACTTC. Amino acids: CSAGGTSTYEQYF.

V is TRBV10-3 and J is TRBJ2-5; the match to TRBD2 covers 7 bases. V lost 3 bases to trimming and J lost 2 bases; unmatched junction nucleotides: 6. Germline CDR1 is ENHRY and CDR2 is SYGVKD. The CDR3 spans 15 residues. CDR3 in amino acids: CAISDSRGVQETQYF. The CDR3 DNA follows: TGTGCCATCAGTGATAGTCGGGGGGTACAAGAGACCCAGTACTTC.

This clonotype was detected only a few times. This chain uses TRBV18 with TRBJ1-1; D is unresolved. Germline V lookup: CDR1 KGHSH, CDR2 LQKENI. There are 14 residues in the CDR3. V dropped 3 bases and J dropped 6 bases, with 14 bases sitting between them. Here the CDR3 DNA reads TGTGCCAGCTCACCCTCCGGGTTGGGGTCTGAAGCTTTCTTT. Translation gives CASSPSGLGSEAFF.

The rearrangement uses TRBV6-1 and TRBJ2-5; a weak D match, TRBD2 (6 bases). V dropped 6 bases and J dropped 3 bases, with 8 bases sitting between them. From germline, CDR1 is MNHNS and CDR2 SASEGT. The CDR3 contains 12 residues. The CDR3 region is CASRRREETQYF. DNA of the CDR3: TGTGCCAGCAGGAGGAGGGAAGAGACCCAGTACTTC.

The J gene is TRBJ2-3, the V gene TRBV5-1, with D maybe TRBD2 (5 bases). V lost 4 bases and J lost 1, with 10 bases in between. CDR1 and CDR2 (germline): SGHRS, YFSETQ. The CDR3 extends over 14 amino acids. DNA of the CDR3: TGCGCCAGCAGCCAGGAAGCGGGCACAGATACGCAGTATTTT. It yields the protein CASSQEAGTDTQYF. The whole variable domain, remainder taken from reference TRBV5-1 and TRBJ2-3, is KAGVTQTPRYLIKTRGQQVTLSCSPISGHRSVSWYQQTPGQGLQFLFEYFSETQRNKGNFPGRFSGRQFSNSRSEMNVSTLELGDSALYLCASSQEAGTDTQYFGPGTRLTVL.

The chain employs TRBV6-1 and TRBJ1-3; D is undetermined. This CDR3 spans 13 amino acids. V was cut by 6 bases and J by 2 bases, with 8 bases left in between. Germline loops: CDR1 MNHNS, CDR2 SASEGT. The DNA of the CDR3 is TGTGCCAGCAGAGTCGACACTGGAAACACCATATATTTT. Its protein product is CASRVDTGNTIYF.

Comment on this clonotype: The junction and the germline gene differ at one end; a read error may be behind it. V usage is TRBV5-1 and J usage is TRBJ2-5; D possibly uses TRBD1 or TRBD2 (5 bases each). The germline V gene has CDR1 SGHRS and CDR2 YFSETQ. The CDR3 is made up of 15 amino acids. CDR3 nucleotide sequence: TGTGCCGGCAGCTTGGGGGAAGGGAGACAAGAGACCCAGTACTTC. This gives the protein CAGSLGEGRQETQYF.

A few counts support this clonotype. A much larger clone lies a single base off, so this may be a read error. The rearrangement uses TRBV14 and TRBJ2-7; D is unclear. The CDR3 covers 11 residues. Germline CDR1 SGHDN, CDR2 FVKESK. Trimming shortened V by 5 bases and J by 3 bases, and 5 bases separated the two germline ends. The CDR3 region has the DNA TGTGCCAGCAGCTTCATCTACGAGCAGTACTTC. Protein product: CASSFIYEQYF.

The chain uses TRBV6-5 and TRBJ1-1; D call uncertain. This CDR3 comprises 14 residues. V was clipped by 2 bases and J by 1 base, with 8 bases between them. Per the germline V gene, CDR1 is MNHEY and CDR2 is SVGAGI. The CDR3 bases are TGTGCCAGCAGTTACCACCAGGAGAACACTGAAGCTTTCTTT. Translation: CASSYHQENTEAFF.

In its sample, this clonotype was seen a few times. V is TRBV24-1 and J is TRBJ2-2; TRBD1 matches 8 bases. Germline V gene lookup returns CDR1 KGHDR and CDR2 SFDVKD. The CDR3 contains 16 residues. After removal of 4 bases from V and 4 bases from J, the junction contained 7 bases not matched to a gene. The CDR3 protein is CATSEPGQGRTGELFF. As DNA, the CDR3 is TGTGCCACCAGTGAACCCGGACAGGGACGCACCGGGGAGCTGTTTTTT.

The chain uses TRBV9 and TRBJ2-1; D is undetermined. The CDR3 is made up of 13 amino acids. The germline V gene encodes CDR1 SGDLS and CDR2 YYNGEE. The germline V and J ends were trimmed by 7 bases and 6 bases, with 14 bases remaining between them. In nucleotides, the CDR3 is TGTGCCAGCTCCCCCTCGACCCGCAATGAGCAGTTCTTC. This gives the protein CASSPSTRNEQFF.

The chain has TRBV24-1 and TRBJ2-1, with TRBD1 as a possible D gene (6 bases). V lost 4 bases and J lost 6, with 15 bases in between. Looked up from germline, CDR1 is KGHDR and CDR2 is SFDVKD. The length of the CDR3 is 15 residues. This CDR3 is CATSDPRQVCNEQFF. DNA of the CDR3: TGTGCCACCAGTGACCCCCGACAGGTTTGCAATGAGCAGTTCTTC.